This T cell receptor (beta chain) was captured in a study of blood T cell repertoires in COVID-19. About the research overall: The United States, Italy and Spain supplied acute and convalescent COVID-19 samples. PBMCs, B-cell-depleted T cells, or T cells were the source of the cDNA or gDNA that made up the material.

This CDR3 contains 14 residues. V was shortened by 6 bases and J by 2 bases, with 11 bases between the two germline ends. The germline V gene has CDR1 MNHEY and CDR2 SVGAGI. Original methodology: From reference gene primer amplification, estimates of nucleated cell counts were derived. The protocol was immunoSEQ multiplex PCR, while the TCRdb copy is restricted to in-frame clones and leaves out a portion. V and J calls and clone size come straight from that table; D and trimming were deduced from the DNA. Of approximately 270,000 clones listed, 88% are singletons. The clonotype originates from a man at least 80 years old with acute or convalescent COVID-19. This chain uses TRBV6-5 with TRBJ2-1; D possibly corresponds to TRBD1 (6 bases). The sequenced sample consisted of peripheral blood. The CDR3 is CASSTRQAYNEQFF. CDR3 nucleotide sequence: TGTGCCAGCAGCACTAGACAGGCCTACAATGAGCAGTTCTTC.